This T cell receptor (beta chain) comes out of a study of T cells in tumors after PD-1 blockade (dated by TCRdb to the late 2010s). Looking at the study overall: Patients were excluded if they had prior checkpoint blockade, use of systemic immunosuppressants, or recent radiotherapy or other anti-cancer therapy within 4 weeks. RECIST version 1.1 was used to evaluate clinical response. Paired single-cell RNA and TCR sequencing was performed on site-matched tumors from BCC or SCC patients before and after anti-PD-1 therapy. Pembrolizumab 200 mg every 3 weeks or cemiplimab 350 mg every 2 weeks was administered to patients. Tumor samples averaged about 27,000 TCR templates (range roughly 500-100,000) and about 6,000 unique clonotypes, approximately 20-fold deeper than single-cell TCR sequencing. Ongoing daily vismodegib 150 mg was also given to a subset of patients during anti-PD-1 treatment. What the research found in general, with its limitations: Roughly 41% of the TCR clonotypes from tumors also showed up in blood, and some novel exhausted tumor clones were present in pre-treatment blood, which suggests peripheral recruitment. Comparisons between pre- and post-treatment samples were the only ones where clonal replacement appeared, with none seen between two pre-treatment samples, a pattern that argues against artifacts from biopsy timing or location. Where the novel T cell clones came from was not determined, and possible sources could include lymphoid organs or rare unexpanded clones inside the tumor or in the tumor periphery. Exhausted CD8+ clones expanded after therapy were mostly novel clonotypes undetected pre-treatment, suggesting clonal replacement rather than reinvigoration of pre-existing clones.

Notes on this clone: Its antigen remains unidentified. No much larger clonotype is one base removed from it; base qualities were not supplied.

In light of the paper, this sample's time point label describes: first of two post-therapy site-matched biopsies about 2 months apart. The tumor biopsies were site-matched, meaning the biopsies were taken from the same primary tumor before and after PD-1 blockade. Genomic DNA extracted from tumor biopsies or peripheral blood was used for bulk TCRbeta sequencing, with input ranging from roughly 616 ng to 6,004 ng. Leftover biopsy material went through bulk TCRbeta sequencing, with the goal of boosting sensitivity for rare clonotypes relative to single-cell TCR sequencing. Every patient was a poor candidate for surgical resection and had histologically proven advanced or metastatic basal or squamous cell carcinoma. Of the approximately 12 patients in the basal cell carcinoma cohort, eight or nine underwent bulk tumor TCR sequencing. Fresh biopsies were taken from the primary tumor site, and part of the biopsy material was kept in RNAlater for exome and bulk TCR sequencing.

The immunoSEQ platform was used for deep TCRbeta sequencing. In the paper's pipeline: For further analysis, only productive rearrangements were exported out of the immunoSEQ Analyzer. A two-sided binomial test at Bonferroni-corrected P below 0.01 was used to call clones with significant expansion or contraction between timepoints. T cell phenotypes were assigned to bulk TCRbeta clonotypes by matching the clonotypes to single-cell RNA+TCR-seq clones that had the same TCRbeta sequence. Using bulk TCR sequencing data, clone enrichment in tumor was calculated by dividing a clone's tumor frequency by the same clone's PBMC frequency. TCRs were grouped by GLIPH into specificity groups, defined as clusters of distinct TCRs likely recognizing common antigens via shared CDR3 motifs. TCRdb carries this immuneACCESS record with in-frame sequences only. Its versions omit some clonotypes, under half of them owing to an unresolved V gene in the studies checked, with the rest unexplained. V, J and clone size reflect that table, while D and trimming were determined from the DNA. This sample gives around 3,000 clones in total; around 70% of them show up just once. The biggest ten clones account for 16% of the sample.

A distance of 5 bases separates the germline ends of V and J, which lose 3 bases and 3 bases respectively. The CDR3 runs 12 amino acids, cysteine and phenylalanine included. The CDR3 DNA has 36 bases and is translated from base 1. For CDR1 and CDR2, the germline V gene (reference sequence) lists WNHNN and SYGVQD. This sequence uses TRBV10-1 and TRBJ1-2; there is no confident call for the D gene. Sequences were derived from tumor tissue, sampled after anti-PD-1 treatment. This sequence originates from a human donor with basal cell carcinoma. For the CDR3, the sequence is CASSDRYYGYTF. The sequenced DNA: TGCGCCAGCAGTGACCGGTACTATGGCTACACCTTC.